A selection of T cell receptor beta chains follows, all from one sample in a study of T-cell reconstitution after alpha-beta-depleted transplantation in children. TCRdb recomputed calls from the PCR reads with MiXCR, one row per CDR3 protein. The data hold about 260,000 distinct CDR3 sequences, with around 7.8% observed a single time. Sequences were derived from PBMCs, mostly from graft donor cells, sampled 180 days after TCRalphabeta/CD19-depleted stem cell transplant. These TCRs come from a male patient younger than 18 who had a stem cell transplant for acute lymphoblastic leukemia, so the T cells may come from the graft donor. Each CDR3 is given without its conserved first and last residue.

>TRBV7-9
ASSLIPGQRTGELF
>TRBV12-3/TRBV12-4
ASSWGINPFSNQPQH
>TRBV6-2/TRBV6-3
ASSYPSFAGNTEAF
>TRBV7-9
ASSLAAPVPDTQY
>TRBV5-1
ASSGGLLNYGYT
>TRBV12-5
ASGFDSGPGDTQY
>TRBV5-1
ASSSRDSSYEQY
>TRBV12-3/TRBV12-4
ASSSQRGGRADTQY
>TRBV12-3/TRBV12-4
ASSTPSGGPYSNQPQH
>TRBV5-1
ASSLEPTTNTEAF
>TRBV18
ASSDLGTEQETQY
>TRBV12-3/TRBV12-4
ASSALWEGEQF
>TRBV6-2/TRBV6-3
ASTIRGRVKAF
>TRBV10-2
ASSTSGSYEQY
>TRBV4-3
ASSQKQGGQPQH
>TRBV2
ASDVGDYEQY
>TRBV4-2
ASSQERLADSYEQY
>TRBV5-1
ASSLAAGTNTGELF
>TRBV7-9
ASSPRDRSYEQY
>TRBV12-3/TRBV12-4
ASRSRVNHEQY
>TRBV7-9
ASSLAGQGPKETQY
>TRBV6-5
ASSTGQAAYEQY
>TRBV6-2/TRBV6-3
ASSPGYYGYT
>TRBV4-3
ASSHVKNTGELF
>TRBV2
ASSPPGLALLETQY
>TRBV21-1
ASSKTGLNYGYT
>TRBV5-6
ASSHRTASYEQY
>TRBV7-9
ASSLGTGSYNVQF
>TRBV4-2
ASRTDRGFAGELF
>TRBV7-8
ASSLVGTGGRGETQY
>TRBV18
ASSPTTNTEAF
>TRBV12-3/TRBV12-4
ASSPSEGSNQPQH
>TRBV5-4
ASSSRDSAYEQY
>TRBV19
ASFPGFSGANVLT
>TRBV4-1
ASSQDWPGGSYEQY
>TRBV18
ASSPQGQANTEAF
>TRBV25-1
ASSDSSGPPLQETQY
>TRBV7-2
ASRGLRGTSTDTQY
>TRBV27
ASKDGGANVLT
>TRBV10-3
AISFLSGRAQNTGELF
>TRBV19
ASSKGSGTSYEQY
>TRBV6-5
ASSYEQGIYGYT
>TRBV7-9
ASSFRDRENIQY
>TRBV7-2
ARGYTGELF
>TRBV4-1
ASSPLPGQGNYGYT
>TRBV5-1
ASSSVLDHEQY
>TRBV20-1
SASAMDRERAEAF
>TRBV3-1
ASSRGPSGNTIY
>TRBV9
ASSVENSGIEQF
>TRBV6-1
ASHRVQGSYEQY